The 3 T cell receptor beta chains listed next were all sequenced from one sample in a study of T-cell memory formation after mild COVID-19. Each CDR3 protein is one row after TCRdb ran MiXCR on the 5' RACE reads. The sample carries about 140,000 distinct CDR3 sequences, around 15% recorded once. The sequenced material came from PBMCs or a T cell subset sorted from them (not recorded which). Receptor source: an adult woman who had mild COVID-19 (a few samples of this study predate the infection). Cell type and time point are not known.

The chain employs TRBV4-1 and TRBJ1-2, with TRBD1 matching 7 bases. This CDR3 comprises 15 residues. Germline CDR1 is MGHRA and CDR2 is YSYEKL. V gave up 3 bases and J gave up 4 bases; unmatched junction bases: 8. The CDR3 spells CASSQGSAGGYGYTF. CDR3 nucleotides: TGCGCCAGCAGCCAGGGGTCGGCAGGGGGCTATGGCTACACCTTC.

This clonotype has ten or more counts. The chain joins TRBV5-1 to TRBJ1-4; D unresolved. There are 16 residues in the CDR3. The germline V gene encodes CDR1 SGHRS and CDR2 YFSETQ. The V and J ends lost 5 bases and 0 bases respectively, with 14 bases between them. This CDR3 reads CASRDGARSTNEKLFF. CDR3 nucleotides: TGCGCCAGCAGGGACGGAGCCCGGTCAACTAATGAAAAACTGTTTTTT. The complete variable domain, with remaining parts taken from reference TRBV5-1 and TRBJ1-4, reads KAGVTQTPRYLIKTRGQQVTLSCSPISGHRSVSWYQQTPGQGLQFLFEYFSETQRNKGNFPGRFSGRQFSNSRSEMNVSTLELGDSALYLCASRDGARSTNEKLFFGSGTQLSVL.

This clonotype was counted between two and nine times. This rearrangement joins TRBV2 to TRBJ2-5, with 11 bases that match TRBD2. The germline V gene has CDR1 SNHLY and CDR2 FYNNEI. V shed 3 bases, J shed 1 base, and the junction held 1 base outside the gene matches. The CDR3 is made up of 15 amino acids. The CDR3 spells CASSDLAGGQETQYF. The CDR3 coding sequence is TGTGCCAGCAGTGATCTAGCGGGGGGCCAAGAGACCCAGTACTTC.